Below are 22 T cell receptor beta chains sequenced from a single sample in a study of blood T cell repertoires in COVID-19. The protocol was immunoSEQ multiplex PCR, while the TCRdb copy is restricted to in-frame clones and leaves out a portion. The sample consists of about 330,000 clones, around 87% of them appearing once. Input material: PBMCs or T cells enriched from blood (not recorded which). These receptor sequences come from a woman in her thirties who had recovered from COVID-19.

J is TRBJ1-1 and V is TRBV7-8; D not resolved. This CDR3 region has 15 residues. The germline V gene has CDR1 SGHVS and CDR2 FQNEAQ. Trimming took 5 bases from V and 1 from J, leaving 14 bases between them. The CDR3 loop is CASSISPSGNTEAFF. For the CDR3, the DNA is TGTGCCAGCAGCATTAGTCCGTCGGGGAACACTGAAGCTTTCTTT.

The chain links TRBV2 to TRBJ2-2; no reliable D call. The CDR3 has 13 amino acids. Germline V lookup: CDR1 SNHLY, CDR2 FYNNEI. V lost 6 bases, J lost 4 bases, and 9 bases lay in between. The CDR3 nucleotides read TGTGCCAGCAGGGAAACAACCACCGGGGAGCTGTTTTTT. Translated: CASRETTTGELFF.

V usage is TRBV21-1 and J usage is TRBJ1-3; the table's TRBD1 call for D was not verified on the DNA. TRBV21-1 is a pseudogene segment. This CDR3 spans 16 amino acids. The DNA of the CDR3 is TGTGCCAGCAGCAAACCAGACAGGCCCCCGCGAAGGACCATATATTTT. It yields the protein CASSKPDRPPRRTIYF.

The chain links TRBV29-1 to TRBJ2-1; no firm D call. Trimming cost V 3 bases and J 0 bases, with 12 bases left between them. The CDR3 extends over 15 amino acids. The germline CDR1 and CDR2 sequences are SQVTM and ANQGSEA. The CDR3: CSVDYSLSSYNEQFF. DNA of the CDR3: TGCAGCGTTGATTACAGTCTTAGCTCCTACAATGAGCAGTTCTTC.

The chain carries TRBV10-3 and TRBJ1-5, with D maybe TRBD1 (5 bases). Germline V gives CDR1 ENHRY, CDR2 SYGVKD. The V gene lost 8 bases and the J gene lost 5 bases, with 16 bases spanning the gap. The CDR3 covers 14 residues. The CDR3 DNA is TGTGCCATCCGGGAAACGGGGGAGGATCAGCCCCAGCATTTT. Amino acid sequence: CAIRETGEDQPQHF.

The chain recombines TRBV27 with TRBJ1-2, with D hard to call. The V end lost 7 bases, the J end lost 3 bases, and 15 bases lay between the germline ends. Per the germline V gene, CDR1 is MNHEY and CDR2 is SMNVEV (reference sequence). CDR3 size: 14 residues. The CDR3 sequence is CASTPSVGHYGYTF. The CDR3, as DNA: TGTGCCAGCACCCCCAGTGTGGGCCACTATGGCTACACCTTC.

The gene calls are TRBV15 and TRBJ1-2; D is possibly TRBD1 (6 bases). The CDR3 extends over 17 amino acids. From germline, CDR1 is LNHNV and CDR2 YYDKDF (reference sequence). The V end lost 0 bases, the J end lost 0 bases, and 14 bases lay between the germline ends. This CDR3 reads CATSRDLGAGTNYGYTF. The CDR3 DNA is TGTGCCACCAGCAGAGATCTGGGGGCAGGCACTAACTATGGCTACACCTTC.

J is TRBJ1-2 and V is TRBV25-1, with a tentative D call TRBD1 (6 bases). V lost 8 bases and J 5 bases, leaving 15 bases between the germline ends. The CDR3 is 13 amino acids. The germline gives CDR1 MGHDK, CDR2 SYGVNS. The CDR3 loop is CASSHWTDYGYTF. The CDR3 bases are TGTGCCAGCTCACACTGGACAGATTATGGCTACACCTTC.

This clone was recorded a few times. The chain joins TRBV10-3 to TRBJ2-7; D is possibly TRBD2 (6 bases). The germline V gene has CDR1 ENHRY and CDR2 SYGVKD. CDR3 length: 15 amino acids. The ends were cut back, 0 bases at V and 4 bases at J, with 13 bases in the middle. The CDR3 nucleotides are TGTGCCATCAGTGAGTCAGTAATGGGGACTTACGAGCAGTACTTC. It specifies CAISESVMGTYEQYF.

The V gene is TRBV1, the J gene TRBJ2-3; the table assigns TRBD2, which was not confirmed against the DNA. TRBV1 is assigned pseudogene status. CDR3 length: 17 residues. The CDR3 nucleotides are TGCACCAGCAGCCCCCAGATGACTAGCTTGAACCCAGATACGCAGTATTTT. Translation: CTSSPQMTSLNPDTQYF.

V is TRBV25-1 and J is TRBJ1-3, with D possibly being TRBD1 (6 bases). CDR1 and CDR2 from the germline V gene are MGHDK and SYGVNS. This CDR3 has 16 amino acids. V lost 8 bases and J 4 bases, leaving 21 bases between the germline ends. CDR3 in DNA: TGTGCCAGCGGTCCGGGGGGCCAGTCCTCCGGAAACACCATATATTTT. This translates into CASGPGGQSSGNTIYF.

V usage is TRBV3-1 (or the pseudogene TRBV3-2) and J usage is TRBJ1-2, with D unresolved. CDR3 length: 13 amino acids. Germline V CDR1 and CDR2: LGHDT, YNNKEL (reference sequence). Trimming removed 4 bases from V and 2 bases from J, with 8 bases in between. Here the CDR3 reads CASSPVANYGYTF. The CDR3 nucleotides are TGTGCCAGCAGCCCTGTGGCAAACTATGGCTACACCTTC.

This sequence joins TRBV11-2 and TRBJ2-5; TRBD1 aligns across 8 bases. The CDR3 runs 15 residues. Germline values: CDR1 SGHAT, CDR2 FQNNGV. With V trimmed by 6 bases and J by 4 bases, 10 bases remained unmatched. CDR3 nucleotide sequence: TGTGCCAGCAGAGGACAGGGCCTGATCCCAGAGACCCAGTACTTC. Protein sequence: CASRGQGLIPETQYF.

V is TRBV4-1 and J is TRBJ2-7; the match to TRBD2 covers 11 bases. Germline V CDR1 and CDR2: MGHRA, YSYEKL. The CDR3 has 16 amino acids. After removal of 3 bases from V and 7 bases from J, the junction contained 11 bases not matched to a gene. The DNA of the CDR3 is TGCGCCAGCAGCCACAACATAGCGGGGGGGGACCTGGAGCAGTACTTC. Translation gives CASSHNIAGGDLEQYF.

This CDR3 is CASSEPGGNTEAFF. CDR3 coding DNA: TGTGCCAGTAGCGAACCCGGAGGGAACACTGAAGCTTTCTTT. The rearrangement links TRBV19 to TRBJ1-1; D remains unclear. The CDR3 is 14 residues long. CDR1 and CDR2 (germline): LNHDA, SQIVND (reference sequence). Trimming pared 6 bases from V and 1 base from J, leaving 12 bases between.

V gene TRBV4-3 combines with J gene TRBJ2-7; 7 bases line up with TRBD1. Trimming removed 1 base from V and 2 bases from J; junction bases left unmatched: 2. The CDR3 covers 14 residues. Germline CDR1 and CDR2: LGHNA and YSLEER. CDR3: CASSQAGGTYEQYF. The CDR3 coding sequence is TGCGCCAGCAGCCAAGCAGGGGGAACCTACGAGCAGTACTTC.

CDR3 region: CASSLEGQTSEFF. The CDR3, as DNA: TGTGCCAGCAGCTTAGAGGGACAGACCTCTGAGTTCTTC. V gene TRBV7-9 combines with J gene TRBJ2-1, with 7 bases that match TRBD1. J gave up 14 bases and V 1 base, and 8 bases lay outside the gene matches. The CDR3 is made up of 13 amino acids. Germline CDR1 reads SEHNR; CDR2 reads FQNEAQ (reference sequence).

The chain links TRBV18 to TRBJ2-2; 8 bases agree with TRBD1. The CDR3 spans 17 residues. V shed 3 bases and J 4 bases; nucleotides not matched to a gene: 10. Germline V gene lookup returns CDR1 KGHSH and CDR2 LQKENI. CDR3 nucleotides: TGTGCCAGCTCACCGAATGACAGGGGCGCAGCCACCGGGGAGCTGTTTTTT. It encodes CASSPNDRGAATGELFF.

V and J are TRBV11-2 and TRBJ2-7; TRBD1 is a possible D gene (7 bases). CDR1 is SGHAT, CDR2 FQNNGV, per germline. The ends were cut back, 5 bases at V and 6 bases at J, with 17 bases in the middle. CDR3 length: 14 amino acids. Written as DNA, the CDR3 is TGTGCCAGCAGCCGTACAGGGGAGGTCGCCGAGCAGTACTTC. Protein: CASSRTGEVAEQYF.

The V call is TRBV7-9, the J call TRBJ2-7; 7 bases line up with TRBD2. Unmatched junction bases numbered 5, after V lost 6 bases and J lost 3 bases. The CDR3 is 13 amino acids. CDR1 SEHNR and CDR2 FQNEAQ come from the germline V gene (reference sequence). CDR3 loop: CASRIGGSYEQYF. Written as DNA, the CDR3 is TGTGCCAGCAGGATAGGCGGGAGCTACGAGCAGTACTTC.

The J gene is TRBJ1-1, the V gene TRBV4-2, with D uncertain. This CDR3 spans 16 amino acids. The germline V gene encodes CDR1 LGHNA and CDR2 YNFKEQ. Trimming stripped 0 bases from V and 5 bases from J, with 16 bases between. The CDR3 DNA follows: TGTGCCAGCAGCCAAGAAATCCGGGGAGGGAGGACTGAAGCTTTCTTT. This sequence encodes CASSQEIRGGRTEAFF.

The chain joins TRBV6-5 to TRBJ1-2; no reliable D call. CDR3 length: 13 amino acids. Trimming cost V 6 bases and J 0 bases, with 8 bases left between them. Germline V gene lookup returns CDR1 MNHEY and CDR2 SVGAGI. The CDR3 loop reads CASRSLANYGYTF. CDR3 sequence (DNA): TGTGCCAGCAGGTCCCTAGCTAACTATGGCTACACCTTC.